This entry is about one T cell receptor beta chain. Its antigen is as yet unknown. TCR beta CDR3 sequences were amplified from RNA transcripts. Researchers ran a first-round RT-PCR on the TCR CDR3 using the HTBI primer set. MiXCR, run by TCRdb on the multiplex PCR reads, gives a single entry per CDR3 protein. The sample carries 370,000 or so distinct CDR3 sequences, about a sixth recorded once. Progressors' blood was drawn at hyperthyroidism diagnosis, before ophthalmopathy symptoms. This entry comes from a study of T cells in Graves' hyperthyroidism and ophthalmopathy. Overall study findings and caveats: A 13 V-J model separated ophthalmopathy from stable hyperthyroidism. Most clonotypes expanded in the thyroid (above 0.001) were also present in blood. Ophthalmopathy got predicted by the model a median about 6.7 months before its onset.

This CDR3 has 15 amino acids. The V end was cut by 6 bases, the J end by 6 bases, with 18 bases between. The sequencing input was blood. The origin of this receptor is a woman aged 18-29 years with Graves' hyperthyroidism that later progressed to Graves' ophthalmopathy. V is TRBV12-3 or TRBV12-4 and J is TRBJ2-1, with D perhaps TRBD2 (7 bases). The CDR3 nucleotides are TGTGCCAGCAGCCGGTGGGGGGAGGGGGTCAATGAGCAGTTCTTC. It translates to CASSRWGEGVNEQFF.